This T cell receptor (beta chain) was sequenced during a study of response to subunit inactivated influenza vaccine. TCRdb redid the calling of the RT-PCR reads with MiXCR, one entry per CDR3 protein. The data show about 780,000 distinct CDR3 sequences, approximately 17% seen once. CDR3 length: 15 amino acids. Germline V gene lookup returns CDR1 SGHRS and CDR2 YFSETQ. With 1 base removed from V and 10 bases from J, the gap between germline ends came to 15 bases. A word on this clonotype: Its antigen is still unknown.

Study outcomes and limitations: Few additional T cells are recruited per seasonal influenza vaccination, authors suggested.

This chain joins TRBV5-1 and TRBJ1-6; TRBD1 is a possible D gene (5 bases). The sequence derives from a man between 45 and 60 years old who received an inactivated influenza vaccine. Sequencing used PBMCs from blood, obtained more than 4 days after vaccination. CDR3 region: CASSLQGTGNSPLHF. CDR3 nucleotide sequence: TGCGCCAGCAGCTTGCAAGGGACTGGTAACTCACCCCTCCACTTT.